Following are 21 T cell receptor beta chains from one sample sequenced in a study of T-cell memory formation after mild COVID-19. TCRdb independently ran MiXCR on the 5' RACE reads; one entry per CDR3 protein. This sample carries about 320,000 distinct CDR3 sequences, roughly 13% of them seen once, and the ten largest clones take around 23%. Material for sequencing was PBMCs or a T cell subset sorted from them (not recorded which). The receptor source for this set is a man aged 18-30 years who had mild COVID-19 (a few samples of this study predate the infection). Cell type and time point are not known.

This clonotype has at least ten counts. The genes are TRBV7-8 and TRBJ2-7; D might be TRBD1 (6 bases). V gave up 8 bases and J gave up 2 bases, with 10 bases separating them. CDR1 is SGHVS, CDR2 FQNEAQ, per germline. The CDR3 has 12 residues. DNA for the CDR3: TGTGCCAGCCCTAAGGGGGCCTACGAGCAGTACGTC. Amino acids: CASPKGAYEQYV.

J is TRBJ2-4 and V is TRBV18, with 7 bases fitting TRBD1. The CDR3 extends over 16 amino acids. V gave up 3 bases and J gave up 0 bases; unmatched junction bases: 5. In germline, CDR1 is KGHSH, CDR2 LQKENI. The CDR3 coding sequence is TGTGCCAGCTCACCCGGGACAGCCGTAGCCAAAAACATTCAGTACTTC. It yields the protein CASSPGTAVAKNIQYF. Full variable domain (missing parts from reference TRBV18 and TRBJ2-4): NAGVMQNPRHLVRRRGQEARLRCSPMKGHSHVYWYRQLPEEGLKFMVYLQKENIIDESGMPKERFSAEFPKEGPSILRIQQVVRGDSAAYFCASSPGTAVAKNIQYFGAGTRLSVL.

The chain recombines TRBV4-1 with TRBJ2-5; D might be TRBD1 or TRBD2, each matching 5 bases. Trimming cost V 1 base and J 2 bases, with 11 bases left between them. Germline CDR1 reads MGHRA; CDR2 reads YSYEKL. This CDR3 is built from 15 residues. The CDR3 region is CASSQVGAGQETQYF. Here the CDR3 DNA reads TGCGCCAGCAGCCAAGTCGGGGCTGGACAAGAGACCCAGTACTTC.

The table lists this clonotype with a few counts. The chain combines TRBV24-1 with TRBJ2-1; the D gene could be TRBD1 or TRBD2 (6 bases each). V was trimmed by 1 base and J by 9 bases, leaving 15 bases between them. CDR1 is KGHDR and CDR2 is SFDVKD in the germline V gene. The CDR3 has 15 amino acids. CDR3 bases: TGTGCCACCAGTGATTTTGGGGGGTCCAGGGGTGAGCAGTTCTTC. The encoded protein is CATSDFGGSRGEQFF.

In this sample, this clonotype turned up many times. The chain combines TRBV19 with TRBJ1-1, with D perhaps matching TRBD1 (6 bases). The CDR3 covers 13 residues. Trimming removed 10 bases at V and 11 bases at J, with 23 bases between. CDR1 is LNHDA and CDR2 is SQIVND in the germline V gene (reference sequence). CDR3 nucleotides: TGTGCCACCATCGATGGACAGATGCTGTACGCTTTCTTT. Protein product: CATIDGQMLYAFF.

Only a few counts were recorded for this clonotype. The V call is TRBV20-1, the J call TRBJ2-3; TRBD2 matches at 12 bases. V dropped 5 bases and J dropped 6; count of bases not matched to a gene: 9. CDR3 length: 15 amino acids. Germline values: CDR1 DFQATT, CDR2 SNEGSKA (reference sequence). The CDR3 nucleotides read TGCAGTGCTTCCTGGACTAGCGGGGCGCGGGATACGCAGTATTTT. It codes for CSASWTSGARDTQYF.

This clonotype was observed a few times. This chain links TRBV7-9 with TRBJ1-1, with 9 bases identical to TRBD1. The CDR3 contains 13 residues. From germline, CDR1 is SEHNR and CDR2 FQNEAQ (reference sequence). V shed 10 bases and J 2 bases; nucleotides not matched to a gene: 5. For the CDR3, the DNA is TGTGCCATCCTGGACAGGGGTAACACTGAAGCTTTCTTT. Translation: CAILDRGNTEAFF.

This clonotype came up a few times. The gene calls are TRBV6-5 and TRBJ1-2, with D perhaps TRBD1 (6 bases). The V gene's germline CDR1 is MNHEY and CDR2 SVGAGI. Trimming stripped 1 base from V and 0 bases from J, with 15 bases between. The CDR3 runs to 17 residues. CDR3 region: CASSYFRGGLANYGYTF. The CDR3 DNA is TGTGCCAGCAGTTACTTTCGGGGGGGCCTAGCTAACTATGGCTACACCTTC.

The chain has TRBV7-9 and TRBJ2-4, with 16 bases that match TRBD2. Germline-derived CDR1 and CDR2 are SEHNR and FQNEAQ (reference sequence). V lost 5 bases to trimming and J lost 6 bases; unmatched junction nucleotides: 7. The CDR3 runs 17 residues. The CDR3 DNA reads TGTGCCAGCAGCACCGGGACTAGCGGGGGGGCAAGAAACATTCAGTACTTC. It codes for CASSTGTSGGARNIQYF.

The chain has TRBV6-5 and TRBJ2-2, with D perhaps matching TRBD2 (6 bases). CDR1 MNHEY and CDR2 SVGAGI come from the germline V gene. V dropped 5 bases and J dropped 6 bases, with 16 bases sitting between them. The CDR3 is made up of 15 amino acids. The chain's CDR3 is CASSGTGSGAGELFF. In DNA form, the CDR3 reads TGTGCCAGCAGTGGGACTGGCTCCGGGGCCGGGGAGCTGTTTTTT.

In this sample, this clonotype turned up a few times. The chain recombines TRBV20-1 with TRBJ2-5, with D maybe TRBD2 (6 bases). Germline CDR1 is DFQATT and CDR2 is SNEGSKA (reference sequence). The CDR3 consists of 13 residues. V lost 6 bases, J lost 0 bases, and 11 bases lay in between. CDR3 coding DNA: TGCAGTGCGTATCGGGACTACCAAGAGACCCAGTACTTC. Translating it yields CSAYRDYQETQYF.

The chain is built from TRBV10-3 and TRBJ1-3; 10 bases are a match to TRBD1. The germline V gene has CDR1 ENHRY and CDR2 SYGVKD. V lost 10 bases and J lost 3; bases outside the gene matches: 12. CDR3 size: 16 residues. CDR3 in amino acids: CATVDRGTLDGNTIYF. The CDR3 DNA sequence: TGTGCCACCGTGGACAGGGGGACCCTCGATGGAAACACCATATATTTT.

This clonotype appeared many times. The V gene is TRBV29-1, the J gene TRBJ1-2; possibly TRBD1 for D (6 bases). The CDR3 contains 11 residues. CDR1 is SQVTM, CDR2 ANQGSEA, per germline. Deletions cut 4 bases from V and 7 bases from J, with 10 bases between. CDR3 sequence (DNA): TGCAGCGTTGTGGGGGCGAGTGGCTACACCTTC. Translating gives CSVVGASGYTF.

This clonotype turned up a few times. The CDR3 nucleotides read TGTGCCAGCAGCCCAGCCGACGGGTCGAGGCCTGACAATGAGCAGTTCTTC. Translated, it gives CASSPADGSRPDNEQFF. The V gene is TRBV5-5, the J gene TRBJ2-1; D not certain. The germline gives CDR1 SGHKS, CDR2 YYEKEE (reference sequence). Trimming stripped 4 bases from V and 5 bases from J, with 22 bases between. The CDR3 has 17 residues.

J is TRBJ1-5 and V is TRBV7-9; D not resolved. Germline lookup yields CDR1 SEHNR and CDR2 FQNEAQ (reference sequence). The V gene lost 5 bases and the J gene lost 3 bases, with 23 bases spanning the gap. This CDR3 region has 18 residues. The CDR3 protein is CASSPDGGLAVANQPQHF. Written as DNA, the CDR3 is TGTGCCAGCAGCCCGGATGGAGGTCTAGCGGTTGCCAATCAGCCCCAGCATTTT.

The table lists this clonotype with a few counts. DNA of the CDR3: TGTGCCAGTTCCAAGATCAATACGAATGAGCAGTTCTTC. It yields the protein CASSKINTNEQFF. V is TRBV19 and J is TRBJ2-1; D is unclear. CDR1 and CDR2 (germline): LNHDA, SQIVND (reference sequence). This CDR3 has 13 residues. The V end was cut by 8 bases, the J end by 7 bases, with 15 bases between.

This chain uses TRBV6-5 with TRBJ1-1; possibly TRBD1 for D (5 bases). V lost 10 bases and J 3 bases, leaving 21 bases between the germline ends. This CDR3 has 15 residues. Germline values: CDR1 MNHEY, CDR2 SVGAGI. The CDR3 spells CATRPGFQGDTEAFF. The CDR3 DNA reads as TGTGCCACCCGACCGGGTTTCCAAGGGGACACTGAAGCTTTCTTT.

This clonotype was counted between two and nine times. The chain uses TRBV27 and TRBJ1-6; D unresolved. The CDR3 runs to 12 residues. The germline gives CDR1 MNHEY, CDR2 SMNVEV (reference sequence). Between the trimmed V and J ends, which lost 4 bases and 5 bases, there was a span of 3 bases. CDR3 sequence: CASSSNNSPLHF. The CDR3, as DNA: TGTGCCAGCAGTTCCAATAATTCACCCCTCCACTTT.

The rearrangement uses TRBV12-3 or TRBV12-4 and TRBJ1-1; 8 bases are a match to TRBD1. The CDR3 is 13 amino acids. With V trimmed by 7 bases and J by 5 bases, 6 bases remained unmatched. As DNA, the CDR3 is TGTGCCAGCAAAGGGCAGGGGGCGACTGAAGCTTTCTTT. This codes for CASKGQGATEAFF.

This clonotype has only a few counts. CDR3 amino acids: CASSLAVTGGNQPQHF. CDR3 sequence (DNA): TGTGCCAGCAGCTTAGCTGTGACAGGGGGCAATCAGCCCCAGCATTTT. The gene calls are TRBV7-2 and TRBJ1-5; 8 positions agree with TRBD1. This CDR3 is built from 16 residues. The germline V gene has CDR1 SGHTA and CDR2 FQGNSA. V was clipped by 0 bases and J by 2 bases; unmatched bases: 3.

The V and J genes are TRBV3-1 and TRBJ1-2; D possibly corresponds to TRBD1 (5 bases). The germline V and J ends were trimmed by 1 base and 8 bases, with 11 bases remaining between them. Germline lookup yields CDR1 LGHDT and CDR2 YNNKEL (reference sequence). This CDR3 has 13 amino acids. DNA of the CDR3: TGTGCCAGCAGCCAAGTATCAGGGAGAGGCTACACCTTC. Its translation: CASSQVSGRGYTF.